Below are 4 T cell receptor beta chains sequenced from a single sample in a study of vaccination and CD4 T cells after COVID-19. Regarding time point: late sampling 161 to 241 days after vaccination in a few convalescent patients. Using its own MiXCR run on the PCR reads, TCRdb lists one record per CDR3 protein. There are tens of thousands of distinct CDR3 sequences in the sample; roughly 50% occur only once, and about 5.6% lies in the top ten. Sequences were derived from CD4+ T cells from blood, sampled about 7 months after SARS-CoV-2 vaccination. All receptors derive from a human donor who had recovered from COVID-19.

Concerning this clonotype itself: Sequence at one end of the junction differs from germline and may be a read error. J is TRBJ1-1 and V is TRBV6-5; D not resolved. The CDR3 sequence is 14 residues long. Germline V gives CDR1 MNHEY, CDR2 SVGAGI. The CDR3: CASSYSGRNAEAFF. The CDR3 DNA reads TGTGCCAGCAGTTACTCGGGAAGGAACGCTGAAGCTTTCTTT.

In its sample, this clonotype was seen a few times. The chain has TRBV20-1 and TRBJ2-6, with unresolved D. The length of the CDR3 is 14 residues. The germline V gene has CDR1 DFQATT and CDR2 SNEGSKA (reference sequence). V lost 1 base to trimming and J lost 3 bases, with 7 bases between them. The CDR3 protein is CSARVPNGANVLTF. The DNA for the CDR3 is TGCAGTGCTAGAGTCCCAAATGGGGCCAACGTCCTGACTTTC.

V is TRBV20-1 and J is TRBJ2-5; 9 bases are shared with TRBD2. With V trimmed by 1 base and J by 1 base, 4 bases remained unmatched. Germline V gene data show CDR1 as DFQATT and CDR2 as SNEGSKA (reference sequence). This CDR3 has 15 residues. The CDR3 nucleotides are TGCAGTGCTAGAGCGGCGGGAGGGGGCCAAGAGACCCAGTACTTC. Encoded protein: CSARAAGGGQETQYF.

This clonotype came up a few times. This chain links TRBV6-2 or TRBV6-3 with TRBJ2-1; D unresolved. Germline loops: CDR1 MNHEY, CDR2 SVGEGT. The V and J ends lost 2 bases and 4 bases respectively, with 3 bases between them. This CDR3 is 12 amino acids long. The CDR3 region is CASSYGYNEQFF. The CDR3 coding sequence is TGTGCCAGCAGTTACGGGTACAATGAGCAGTTCTTC.